The clone carrying this TCR beta chain was seen a single time. The data were taken from a study of blood T cell repertoires in COVID-19. The wider study: Samples of COVID-19 (acute and convalescent) were obtained from the United States, Italy and Spain. PBMCs, B-cell-depleted T cells, or T cells were the source of the cDNA or gDNA that made up the material.

The germline V gene encodes CDR1 SGHRS and CDR2 YFSETQ. There are 16 residues in the CDR3. The trim removed 4 bases at V and 3 bases at J, leaving 10 bases unmatched. Authors' processing steps: Amplification from reference gene primers served as the basis for estimated nucleated cell counts. Only in-frame clones appear in the TCRdb table, and some are missing; sequencing was by immunoSEQ multiplex PCR. The V and J calls and clone size are taken from that table; D and trimming were inferred from the DNA. Of tens of thousands of clones detected, about 84% appear once; the ten largest clones hold under 45%.

The rearrangement links TRBV5-1 to TRBJ2-3; 8 bases fit TRBD2. The sequence derives from a woman of 80 years or more with acute or convalescent COVID-19. Sequenced sample: peripheral blood. This chain's CDR3 is CASSLSGSSGTDTQYF. The CDR3 bases are TGCGCCAGCAGCCTGAGCGGGAGCTCGGGGACAGATACGCAGTATTTT.